The clone carrying this T cell receptor (delta chain) was counted many times. The antigen remains undetermined. Flow sorting of PBMC yielded separate Vgamma9/Vdelta2+ and Vdelta2-negative gammadelta T cell populations for bulk repertoire analysis. This specimen belongs to a study of γδ T cells in repeated Plasmodium falciparum infection. This CDR3 has 22 residues. V was clipped by 0 bases and J by 0 bases; unmatched bases: 16. Germline V lookup: CDR1 TSWWSYY, CDR2 QGS. Regarding the study as a whole: Vgamma9/Vdelta2+ T cells showed a stable polyclonal repertoire with shared TCRgamma sequences. In Vdelta2-negative, largely Vdelta1+, gammadelta repertoires, repeated controlled infections appeared to drive clonal selection waves.

TRG and TRD sequences were obtained from every sorted gammadelta sample. TCRdb re-identified clones in the multiplex PCR reads via CATT. The table records 45,000 to 60,000 delta-chain clones, 1.9% of them present only once. The TCR originated in a pool of human donors (malaria-infected and uninfected, not separated). V gene TRDV1 combines with J gene TRDJ1, with 13 bases that match TRDD3. TCRdb records no J gene; here it was assigned by comparing the DNA to germline. Material for sequencing was gamma-delta T cells from blood. The chain's CDR3 is CALGELPLRAYWGIRDTDKLIF. The CDR3 nucleotides read TGTGCTCTTGGGGAACTCCCCCTACGGGCTTACTGGGGGATACGCGACACCGATAAACTCATCTTT.